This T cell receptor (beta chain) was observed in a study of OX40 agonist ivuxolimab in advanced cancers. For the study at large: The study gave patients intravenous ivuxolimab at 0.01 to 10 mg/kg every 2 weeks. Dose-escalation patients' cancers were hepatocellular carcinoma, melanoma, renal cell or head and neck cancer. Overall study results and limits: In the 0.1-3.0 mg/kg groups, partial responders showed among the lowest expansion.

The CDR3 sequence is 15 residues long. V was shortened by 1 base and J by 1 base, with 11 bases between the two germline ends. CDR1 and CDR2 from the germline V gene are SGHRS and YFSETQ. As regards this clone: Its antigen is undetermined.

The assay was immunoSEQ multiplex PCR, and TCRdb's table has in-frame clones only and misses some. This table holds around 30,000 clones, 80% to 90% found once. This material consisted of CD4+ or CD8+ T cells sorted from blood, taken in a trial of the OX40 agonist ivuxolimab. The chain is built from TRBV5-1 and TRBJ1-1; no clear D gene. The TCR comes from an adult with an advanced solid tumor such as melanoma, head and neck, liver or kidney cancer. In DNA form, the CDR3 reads TGCGCCAGCAGCTTGTATGTGGACTCGAACACTGAAGCTTTCTTT. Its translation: CASSLYVDSNTEAFF.